These 26 T cell receptor beta chains share one sample of origin, sequenced in a study of post-analysis software for immune sequencing data (dated by TCRdb to the mid-2010s). These TCRs' antigens remain unknown. General conclusions and limits of the study: Significantly higher frequencies in patients than in controls were found for about 5 TRBV segments, including TRBV5-6, TRBV5-1 and TRBV20-1.

Libraries were constructed by PCR. The instrument was an Illumina HiSeq 2500. To reduce PCR and sequencing biases, unique molecular identifiers were built into the TCR beta cDNA libraries. TCRdb handled the public reads itself, with Q25 trimming in fastp and clone calling in MiXCR, and kept productive beta chains. Every entry covers one CDR3 protein and lists the most common genes and DNA from its rows. The sample data list almost 700,000 distinct CDR3 sequences, and 59% of these were observed just once. The ten largest clones capture around 11% of the sample. Sequenced: blood. The receptor set was obtained from a girl aged 2-10 years with multiple sclerosis.

This clonotype was counted a single time. The rearrangement links TRBV5-1 to TRBJ2-7, with D perhaps TRBD1 (5 bases). The DNA end favors TRBJ2-5, so the J call may be wrong. Germline loops: CDR1 SGHRS, CDR2 YFSETQ. The CDR3 runs 16 residues. DNA for the CDR3: TGCGCCAGCAGCTTGGGGGCAGGGTCGCAACGAGAGACCCAGTACTTC. It translates to CASSLGAGSQRETQYF.

The rearrangement joins TRBV4-1 to TRBJ2-7, with D maybe TRBD2 (6 bases). The CDR3 is 15 residues long. From germline, CDR1 is MGHRA and CDR2 YSYEKL. Trimming shortened V by 0 bases and J by 0 bases, and 9 bases separated the two germline ends. CDR3 loop: CASSQELASSYEQYF. The CDR3, as DNA: TGCGCCAGCAGCCAAGAGCTAGCGAGCTCCTACGAGCAGTACTTC.

This chain joins TRBV6-5 and TRBJ2-3; no firm D call. Germline V gene data show CDR1 as MNHEY and CDR2 as SVGAGI. The CDR3 totals 14 residues. V was clipped by 2 bases and J by 4 bases, with 10 bases between them. The DNA of the CDR3 is TGTGCCAGCAGTTACAAAAACCCCCCAGATACGCAGTATTTT. The encoded protein is CASSYKNPPDTQYF.

Notes on this clonotype: The junction departs from the called germline gene at one end, perhaps through a read error. The chain carries TRBV7-7 and TRBJ2-1; 10 nucleotides align to TRBD2. The CDR3 extends over 17 amino acids. The germline V gene has CDR1 SSHAT and CDR2 FNYEAQ (reference sequence). The CDR3 DNA reads TGTGCTAGCAGCTTACGGATAGCGGGAGGTAGCAACAATGAGCAGTTCTTC. It yields the protein CASSLRIAGGSNNEQFF.

In its sample, this clonotype was seen a few times. The V and J genes are TRBV4-3 and TRBJ1-4; D not resolved. The ends were cut back, 0 bases at V and 4 bases at J, with 6 bases in the middle. Per the germline V gene, CDR1 is LGHNA and CDR2 is YSLEER. The CDR3 is 14 residues long. CDR3: CASSQDPSNEKLFF. The CDR3 bases are TGCGCCAGCAGCCAAGACCCGAGTAATGAAAAACTGTTTTTT.

In its sample, this clonotype was seen a few times. This sequence joins TRBV12-3 or TRBV12-4 and TRBJ2-1; 9 bases are shared with TRBD1. There are 16 residues in the CDR3. Germline trimming cut 5 bases from V and 2 bases from J; bases unmatched to any gene: 7. The CDR3 region is CASSLRTGATYNEQFF. For the CDR3, the DNA is TGTGCCAGCAGTCTTAGGACAGGGGCAACCTACAATGAGCAGTTCTTC.

The chain uses TRBV7-3 and TRBJ2-3; no clear D. V was cut by 2 bases and J by 5 bases, with 11 bases left in between. Germline V gene sequence: CDR1 SGHTA, CDR2 FQGTGA. The CDR3 has 14 amino acids. The CDR3 spells CASSLGSSGDTQYF. For the CDR3, the DNA is TGTGCCAGCAGCTTAGGTAGCTCCGGAGATACGCAGTATTTT.

This clonotype was detected a few times. V and J are TRBV20-1 and TRBJ1-1, with D possibly matching TRBD1 (5 bases). CDR1 is DFQATT and CDR2 is SNEGSKA in the germline V gene (reference sequence). Deletions cut 3 bases from V and 6 bases from J, with 14 bases between. The CDR3 sequence is 13 residues long. DNA of the CDR3: TGCAGTGCTAGGGGTCCTGGGGACCCTGAAGCTTTCTTT. It specifies CSARGPGDPEAFF.

This clonotype was detected once. CDR3 nucleotide sequence: TGTGCCAGCGGCGGGAGGGTTAGCTACGAGCAGTACTTC. Its protein product is CASGGRVSYEQYF. The chain recombines TRBV2 with TRBJ2-7, with TRBD2 matching 9 bases. The germline V gene encodes CDR1 SNHLY and CDR2 FYNNEI. J lost 3 bases, V lost 8 bases, and 5 bases had no gene match. The CDR3 length is 13 residues.

This chain links TRBV7-3 with TRBJ2-1, with TRBD2 identical over 9 bases. This CDR3 spans 14 amino acids. Germline trimming cut 0 bases from V and 8 bases from J; bases unmatched to any gene: 2. In germline, CDR1 is SGHTA, CDR2 FQGTGA. The CDR3 nucleotides are TGTGCCAGCAGCTTAACTAGCGGGAGCTATGAGCAGTTCTTC. This encodes CASSLTSGSYEQFF.

V usage is TRBV10-3 and J usage is TRBJ1-2; 10 bases agree with TRBD1. The V and J ends lost 10 bases and 4 bases, in that order; junction bases with no gene match: 6. The germline gives CDR1 ENHRY, CDR2 SYGVKD. CDR3 length equals 13 residues. Here the CDR3 DNA reads TGTGCCACGGGGACAGGGGCGATCTATGGCTACACCTTC. It is translated as CATGTGAIYGYTF.

The chain joins TRBV18 to TRBJ2-1; 10 bases match TRBD2. Trimming cost V 2 bases and J 4 bases; bases outside gene matches: 5. Germline V gene lookup returns CDR1 KGHSH and CDR2 LQKENI. CDR3 size: 16 residues. In DNA, the CDR3 is TGTGCCAGCTCACCAGCACTAGCGGGAAATTACAATGAGCAGTTCTTC. Translating it yields CASSPALAGNYNEQFF.

V gene TRBV27 combines with J gene TRBJ2-1; 9 bases are shared with TRBD2. CDR3 size: 15 residues. The ends lost 3 bases at V and 4 bases at J; junction bases unmatched: 4. CDR1 and CDR2 (germline): MNHEY, SMNVEV (reference sequence). The CDR3 DNA follows: TGTGCCAGCAGTTTCTCTAGCGGGGCTTACAATGAGCAGTTCTTC. The encoded protein is CASSFSSGAYNEQFF.

The chain carries TRBV7-2 and TRBJ2-5, with D perhaps TRBD2 (7 bases). The CDR3 runs 13 residues. CDR1 and CDR2 (germline): SGHTA, FQGNSA. V was trimmed by 2 bases and J by 7 bases, leaving 11 bases between them. The CDR3 loop reads CASSLRGGGTQYF. The CDR3 nucleotides are TGTGCCAGCAGCTTAAGGGGGGGCGGGACCCAGTACTTC.

This clonotype was counted a few times. V is TRBV10-2 and J is TRBJ2-5; TRBD1 or TRBD2 may be the D gene (7 bases each). CDR1 and CDR2 from the germline V gene are WSHSY and SAAADI. The CDR3 is 11 residues long. V lost 6 bases and J 10 bases, leaving 12 bases between the germline ends. CDR3 nucleotide sequence: TGCGCCAGCAGGACAGGGAGGGACCAGTACTTC. It translates to CASRTGRDQYF.

This sequence joins TRBV5-1 and TRBJ2-1, with 11 positions matching TRBD2. This CDR3 comprises 22 residues. Germline trimming cut 1 base from V and 3 bases from J; bases unmatched to any gene: 21. Germline V gene sequence: CDR1 SGHRS, CDR2 YFSETQ. CDR3 in DNA: TGCGCCAGCAGCTTGAACAGGGAGAACTATAGCGGGAGGGCCTTCCTCTACAATGAGCAGTTCTTC. Its protein product is CASSLNRENYSGRAFLYNEQFF.

This chain joins TRBV7-9 and TRBJ2-3, with D possibly matching TRBD2 (6 bases). V was trimmed by 4 bases and J by 2 bases, leaving 22 bases between them. The CDR3 is made up of 18 amino acids. CDR1 SEHNR and CDR2 FQNEAQ come from the germline V gene (reference sequence). CDR3 nucleotides: TGTGCCAGCAGCTCCCTCCTCACTAGCAGCGATCCCACAGATACGCAGTATTTT. It codes for CASSSLLTSSDPTDTQYF.

The chain links TRBV20-1 to TRBJ2-3; perhaps TRBD2 as D (5 bases). The CDR3 extends over 11 amino acids. The germline V gene has CDR1 DFQATT and CDR2 SNEGSKA (reference sequence). Trimming took off 8 bases at V and 2 bases at J, with 8 bases between the two ends. The CDR3 is CSSGYTDTQYF. CDR3 nucleotide sequence: TGCAGTTCGGGGTACACAGATACGCAGTATTTT.

This chain uses TRBV6-5 with TRBJ1-6; D gene ambiguous. Trimming stripped 7 bases from V and 6 bases from J, with 7 bases between. This CDR3 has 12 amino acids. Per the germline V gene, CDR1 is MNHEY and CDR2 is SVGAGI. The CDR3, as DNA: TGTGCCAGCAAGGGCCCTAATTCACCCCTCCACTTT. Protein: CASKGPNSPLHF.

The genes are TRBV9 and TRBJ1-2; 7 bases map to TRBD1. Germline loops: CDR1 SGDLS, CDR2 YYNGEE. The CDR3 sequence is 18 residues long. The J segment lost 8 bases and the V segment lost 6 bases, leaving 25 bases of the junction unmatched. CDR3 region: CASNGPPRTGDRGGGYTF. For the CDR3, the DNA is TGTGCCAGCAATGGGCCCCCTCGGACAGGCGACAGAGGAGGGGGCTACACCTTC. Variable domain in full (rest from reference TRBV9 and TRBJ1-2): DSGVTQTPKHLITATGQRVTLRCSPRSGDLSVYWYQQSLDQGLQFLIQYYNGEERAKGNILERFSAQQFPDLHSELNLSSLELGDSALYFCASNGPPRTGDRGGGYTFGSGTRLTVV.

The chain is built from TRBV12-3 or TRBV12-4 and TRBJ1-4; 7 bases align to TRBD1. The V segment lost 3 bases and the J segment 8 bases; nucleotides outside the gene matches: 12. The CDR3 has 16 amino acids. The CDR3 coding sequence is TGTGCCAGCAGTTTGTTCCGGGGACAGACGTGGGAAAAACTGTTTTTT. Protein product: CASSLFRGQTWEKLFF.

This chain joins TRBV7-2 and TRBJ2-7, with D maybe TRBD2 (5 bases). CDR1 is SGHTA and CDR2 is FQGNSA in the germline V gene. V was shortened by 2 bases and J by 2 bases, with 13 bases between the two germline ends. CDR3 length: 15 amino acids. CDR3 amino acids: CASSLLGGGAYEQYF. The CDR3 DNA reads as TGTGCCAGCAGCTTACTTGGCGGAGGTGCCTACGAGCAGTACTTC. Variable domain in full (rest from reference TRBV7-2 and TRBJ2-7): GAGVSQSPSNKVTEKGKDVELRCDPISGHTALYWYRQSLGQGLEFLIYFQGNSAPDKSGLPSDRFSAERTGGSVSTLTIQRTQQEDSAVYLCASSLLGGGAYEQYFGPGTRLTVT.

Details on this clonotype: Relative to the germline gene, one junction end is altered; a read error may explain this. This chain connects TRBV12-3 or TRBV12-4 to TRBJ2-1; D perhaps matches TRBD2 (6 bases). This CDR3 comprises 16 residues. The CDR3 protein is CASSLRSGAFYNKQFF. The CDR3 coding sequence is TGTGCCAGCAGTTTACGGTCGGGAGCGTTTTACAATAAGCAGTTCTTC.

Note on this clonotype: Relative to the germline gene, one junction end is altered; a read error may explain this. This chain joins TRBV5-1 and TRBJ2-5, with TRBD2 identical over 9 bases. The length of the CDR3 is 16 residues. Germline CDR1 reads SGHRS; CDR2 reads YFSETQ. The CDR3: CASSLDSGGAQETQYF. CDR3 nucleotides: TGTGCCAGCAGCCTGGATAGCGGGGGAGCCCAAGAGACCCAGTACTTC.

This clonotype was seen only a few times. The V call is TRBV3-1, the J call TRBJ2-5, with 7 bases fitting TRBD2. Germline values: CDR1 LGHDT, CDR2 YNNKEL (reference sequence). Trimming cost V 1 base and J 2 bases; bases outside gene matches: 13. This CDR3 is 18 amino acids long. The DNA for the CDR3 is TGTGCCAGCAGCCAAGCCTCCCGGGAGCTAGCGGTTCAAGAGACCCAGTACTTC. Translated: CASSQASRELAVQETQYF.

The J gene is TRBJ1-2, the V gene TRBV12-3 or TRBV12-4, with 7 bases that match TRBD1. The CDR3 extends over 15 amino acids. V trimming: 3 bases; J trimming: 3 bases; junction bases outside the gene matches: 7. In DNA, the CDR3 is TGTGCCAGCAGTTTTCCCCAGCAGGGGGACTATGGCTACACCTTC. It specifies CASSFPQQGDYGYTF.